These T cell receptor beta chains were read from a single sample in a study of blood T cell repertoires in COVID-19. The protocol was immunoSEQ multiplex PCR, while the TCRdb copy is restricted to in-frame clones and leaves out a portion. The sample has 150,000 to 200,000 clones, around 90% seen once. The sample taken for sequencing was peripheral blood. These receptor sequences come from a human donor in a cohort sampled during active COVID-19. Each CDR3 is given with its conserved first and last residue. D genes are given only for firm matches. Clone sizes are given selectively: once, few, many, or a class where the clone is expanded.

V gene: TRBV7-2; J gene: TRBJ1-4; D gene: NA; clone size: once; CDR3 DNA: TGTGCCAGCAGCTTGTTTCGACAGGCTGAAAAACTGTTTTTT; CDR3 protein: CASSLFRQAEKLFF
V gene: TRBV11-2; J gene: TRBJ1-4; D gene: NA; clone size: NA; CDR3 DNA: TGTGCCAGCAGCCGTACACGGGGGGGATCTAAACCTGAAAAACTGTTTTTT; CDR3 protein: CASSRTRGGSKPEKLFF
V gene: TRBV9; J gene: TRBJ2-6; D gene: TRBD1; clone size: NA; CDR3 DNA: TGTGCCAGCAGCGTCGACAGGGCCGCCTCTGGGGCCAACGTCCTGACTTTC; CDR3 protein: CASSVDRAASGANVLTF
V gene: TRBV5-1; J gene: TRBJ1-2; D gene: NA; clone size: NA; CDR3 DNA: TGCGCCAGCAGCTTGAACGTCGGGGATGGCTACACCTTC; CDR3 protein: CASSLNVGDGYTF
V gene: TRBV27; J gene: TRBJ1-4; D gene: TRBD1; clone size: once; CDR3 DNA: TGTGCCAGCAGTTTATGGGGACAGGGGAATGCTGGAGAAAAACTGTTTTTT; CDR3 protein: CASSLWGQGNAGEKLFF
V gene: TRBV6-2/TRBV6-3; J gene: TRBJ1-5; D gene: TRBD1; clone size: NA; CDR3 DNA: TGTGCCAGCAGTCAGACAGGGGGTTTCAATCAGCCCCAGCATTTT; CDR3 protein: CASSQTGGFNQPQHF
V gene: TRBV4-3; J gene: TRBJ1-3; D gene: NA; clone size: NA; CDR3 DNA: TGCGCCAGCAGCCAACATGGAGGAGACACCATATATTTT; CDR3 protein: CASSQHGGDTIYF
V gene: TRBV27; J gene: TRBJ1-1; D gene: TRBD1; clone size: few; CDR3 DNA: TGTGCCAGCAGTGTGTCAGGGGGCACTGAAGCTTTCTTT; CDR3 protein: CASSVSGGTEAFF
V gene: TRBV29-1; J gene: TRBJ1-3; D gene: NA; clone size: NA; CDR3 DNA: TGCAGCGTTGTCATCCAGGGGAGAAACACCATATATTTT; CDR3 protein: CSVVIQGRNTIYF
V gene: TRBV27; J gene: TRBJ2-6; D gene: NA; clone size: NA; CDR3 DNA: TGTGCCAGCAGTTTAACCCGGACAGTGACTGGGGCCAACGTCCTGACTTTC; CDR3 protein: CASSLTRTVTGANVLTF
V gene: TRBV30; J gene: TRBJ1-2; D gene: TRBD1; clone size: NA; CDR3 DNA: TGTGCCGGAATCGGACAGGGGGGATGGTATGGCTACACCTTC; CDR3 protein: CAGIGQGGWYGYTF
V gene: TRBV5-4; J gene: TRBJ2-5; D gene: TRBD2; clone size: NA; CDR3 DNA: TGTGCCAGCAGCTTTAGCGGGGAAGAGACCCAGTACTTC; CDR3 protein: CASSFSGEETQYF
V gene: TRBV5-1; J gene: TRBJ2-7; D gene: TRBD2; clone size: NA; CDR3 DNA: TGCGCCAGCAGCCCGGAGCTAGCGGGCCCCTACGAGCAGTACTTC; CDR3 protein: CASSPELAGPYEQYF
V gene: TRBV10-3; J gene: TRBJ2-1; D gene: TRBD2; clone size: NA; CDR3 DNA: TGTGCCATCAGTGATATGGGGGGGGTCTACAATGAGCAGTTCTTC; CDR3 protein: CAISDMGGVYNEQFF
V gene: TRBV3-1/TRBV3-2; J gene: TRBJ2-1; D gene: TRBD2; clone size: NA; CDR3 DNA: TGTGCCAGCAGCCAGGGACTAGCGTACAATGAGCAGTTCTTC; CDR3 protein: CASSQGLAYNEQFF
V gene: TRBV5-1; J gene: TRBJ2-1; D gene: NA; clone size: NA; CDR3 DNA: TGCGCCAGCAGAATAGCGTTTACCTACAATGAGCAGTTCTTC; CDR3 protein: CASRIAFTYNEQFF
V gene: TRBV5-4; J gene: TRBJ2-3; D gene: TRBD2; clone size: NA; CDR3 DNA: TGTGCCAGCAGCCACGGGACTACCCGTAGCACAGATACGCAGTATTTT; CDR3 protein: CASSHGTTRSTDTQYF
V gene: TRBV10-3; J gene: TRBJ2-1; D gene: TRBD2; clone size: NA; CDR3 DNA: TGTGCCATCAGAAGACAAACCGGGACTAGCGGGAGTAGGCGGCTCAGTCTGGCCTACAATGAGCAGTTCTTC; CDR3 protein: CAIRRQTGTSGSRRLSLAYNEQFF
V gene: TRBV4-3; J gene: TRBJ1-4; D gene: TRBD1; clone size: NA; CDR3 DNA: TGCGCCAGCAGCCAAGATATTGGGGGGGACAGCGGGGGTGAAAAACTGTTTTTT; CDR3 protein: CASSQDIGGDSGGEKLFF
V gene: TRBV7-2; J gene: TRBJ2-7; D gene: TRBD1; clone size: NA; CDR3 DNA: TGTGCCAGCAGCCAAGGAGGACAGGGTCGAAACGAGCAGTACTTC; CDR3 protein: CASSQGGQGRNEQYF
V gene: TRBV9; J gene: TRBJ1-3; D gene: NA; clone size: NA; CDR3 DNA: TGTGCCAGCAGCGTAGCCGCCCCGGGGTCTGGAAACACCATATATTTT; CDR3 protein: CASSVAAPGSGNTIYF
V gene: TRBV12-2; J gene: TRBJ2-2; D gene: NA; clone size: few; CDR3 DNA: TGTGCAAGTCGCTCCTCCCCGGGACTAGTCGCCGGGGAGCTGTTTTTT; CDR3 protein: CASRSSPGLVAGELFF
V gene: TRBV28; J gene: TRBJ2-2; D gene: NA; clone size: NA; CDR3 DNA: TGTGCCAGCAGTGGAAAGGGGAAAAGAACCGGGGAGCTGTTTTTT; CDR3 protein: CASSGKGKRTGELFF
V gene: TRBV27; J gene: TRBJ2-7; D gene: TRBD2; clone size: NA; CDR3 DNA: TGTGCCAGCAGTTCGCTCCAGGGAGGGAGCTACGAGCAGTACTTC; CDR3 protein: CASSSLQGGSYEQYF
V gene: TRBV29-1; J gene: TRBJ2-7; D gene: TRBD1; clone size: NA; CDR3 DNA: TGCAGCGTTGGGGAAAGGGGGCGAGGCTACGAGCAGTACTTC; CDR3 protein: CSVGERGRGYEQYF
V gene: TRBV4-3; J gene: TRBJ1-3; D gene: NA; clone size: NA; CDR3 DNA: TGCGCCAGCAGCCACAGGGTCAATGTTAGAAACACCATATATTTT; CDR3 protein: CASSHRVNVRNTIYF
V gene: TRBV2; J gene: TRBJ2-7; D gene: NA; clone size: NA; CDR3 DNA: TGTGCCAGCAGTGAGGAGGGGGCGAGCGAGCAGTACTTC; CDR3 protein: CASSEEGASEQYF
V gene: TRBV24-1; J gene: TRBJ1-5; D gene: TRBD1; clone size: NA; CDR3 DNA: TGTGCCACCAGCAGGGGGGCGGGTCAGCCCCAGCATTTT; CDR3 protein: CATSRGAGQPQHF
V gene: TRBV6-2/TRBV6-3; J gene: TRBJ2-7; D gene: TRBD2; clone size: NA; CDR3 DNA: TGTGCCAGCAGTTACTCGTCAGCGGGAGGCCCCTACGAGCAGTACTTC; CDR3 protein: CASSYSSAGGPYEQYF
V gene: TRBV4-1; J gene: TRBJ1-2; D gene: NA; clone size: NA; CDR3 DNA: TGCGCCAGCAGCCAAGATGGGCCTTATGGCTACACCTTC; CDR3 protein: CASSQDGPYGYTF
V gene: TRBV27; J gene: TRBJ1-4; D gene: TRBD1; clone size: NA; CDR3 DNA: TGTGCCAGCTCCCCCCGACAGGGCCCTAATGAAAAACTGTTTTTT; CDR3 protein: CASSPRQGPNEKLFF
V gene: TRBV6-2/TRBV6-3; J gene: TRBJ2-3; D gene: TRBD2; clone size: NA; CDR3 DNA: TGTGCCAGCAGTGGGACTAGCGGGACAGATACGCAGTATTTT; CDR3 protein: CASSGTSGTDTQYF
V gene: TRBV21-1; J gene: TRBJ2-1; D gene: NA; clone size: NA; CDR3 DNA: TGTGCCAGCAGCAAGACAGGGAAGACTGAGCAGTTCTTC; CDR3 protein: CASSKTGKTEQFF
V gene: TRBV4-2; J gene: TRBJ2-7; D gene: TRBD1; clone size: NA; CDR3 DNA: TGTGCCAGCAGCCAAGATAGGACAGGGGGAAGGGGGCAGTACTTC; CDR3 protein: CASSQDRTGGRGQYF
V gene: TRBV7-8; J gene: TRBJ2-5; D gene: NA; clone size: NA; CDR3 DNA: TGTGCCAGCAGCTTGCGAGGACAGTACCAAGAGACCCAGTACTTC; CDR3 protein: CASSLRGQYQETQYF
V gene: TRBV19; J gene: TRBJ2-7; D gene: NA; clone size: NA; CDR3 DNA: TGTGCCAGTAGTCCCGGAGGTCCCTACGAGCAGTACTTC; CDR3 protein: CASSPGGPYEQYF
V gene: TRBV7-9; J gene: TRBJ2-2; D gene: TRBD2; clone size: NA; CDR3 DNA: TGTGCCAGCAGCCTCGGGAGGGCAGGGACCCGAGGCACCGGGGAGCTGTTTTTT; CDR3 protein: CASSLGRAGTRGTGELFF
V gene: TRBV19; J gene: TRBJ2-3; D gene: TRBD2; clone size: NA; CDR3 DNA: TGTGCCAGTAGGGCTAGCGGGAGACGTCCTACAGATACGCAGTATTTT; CDR3 protein: CASRASGRRPTDTQYF
V gene: TRBV18; J gene: TRBJ1-1; D gene: NA; clone size: NA; CDR3 DNA: TGTGCCAGCTCACCAGGGGGGGAGGGCACTGAAGCTTTCTTT; CDR3 protein: CASSPGGEGTEAFF
V gene: TRBV7-2; J gene: TRBJ2-3; D gene: TRBD2; clone size: NA; CDR3 DNA: TGTGCCAGCAGCTTAAGGATTAGCGGGGTTAGGGATACGCAGTATTTT; CDR3 protein: CASSLRISGVRDTQYF
V gene: TRBV18; J gene: TRBJ1-2; D gene: NA; clone size: once; CDR3 DNA: TGTGCCAGCTCACCGATGGGGCAGGGTGGCTACACCTTC; CDR3 protein: CASSPMGQGGYTF
V gene: TRBV7-2; J gene: TRBJ2-7; D gene: TRBD1; clone size: NA; CDR3 DNA: TGTGCCAGCAGCTTAGCCGGACAGGGCTACGAGCAGTACTTC; CDR3 protein: CASSLAGQGYEQYF
V gene: TRBV6-5; J gene: TRBJ1-2; D gene: TRBD1; clone size: NA; CDR3 DNA: TGTGCCAGCAGGGGACAGGGGATGGGAAATGGCTACACCTTC; CDR3 protein: CASRGQGMGNGYTF
V gene: TRBV7-2; J gene: TRBJ1-2; D gene: NA; clone size: NA; CDR3 DNA: TGTGCCAGCAGCTCCGGGACTTCACCGGGCTACACCTTC; CDR3 protein: CASSSGTSPGYTF
V gene: TRBV14; J gene: TRBJ2-2; D gene: TRBD1; clone size: NA; CDR3 DNA: TGTGCCAGCAGCCAGACAAGGCCGGGACAGGGGGCGACCGGGGAGCTGTTTTTT; CDR3 protein: CASSQTRPGQGATGELFF
V gene: TRBV2; J gene: TRBJ1-5; D gene: NA; clone size: NA; CDR3 DNA: TGTGCCAGCAGCCCGGAGACTTTCGGGCCCCAGCATTTT; CDR3 protein: CASSPETFGPQHF
V gene: TRBV3-1/TRBV3-2; J gene: TRBJ2-1; D gene: NA; clone size: NA; CDR3 DNA: TGTGCCAGCAGCCCCTTGGACGGGAGCTCCTACAATGAGCAGTTCTTC; CDR3 protein: CASSPLDGSSYNEQFF
V gene: TRBV5-1; J gene: TRBJ2-2; D gene: NA; clone size: NA; CDR3 DNA: TGCGCCAGCAGCTTGGCCGGGAGAACCGGGGAGCTGTTTTTT; CDR3 protein: CASSLAGRTGELFF
V gene: TRBV7-8; J gene: TRBJ2-2; D gene: NA; clone size: NA; CDR3 DNA: TGTGCCAGCAGCCTTAACTCGGTTCAGGCCACCGGGGAGCTGTTTTTT; CDR3 protein: CASSLNSVQATGELFF
V gene: TRBV7-2; J gene: TRBJ2-5; D gene: NA; clone size: NA; CDR3 DNA: TGTGCCAGCAGCTCCCCAGGAATCCAAGAGACCCAGTACTTC; CDR3 protein: CASSSPGIQETQYF
V gene: TRBV5-1; J gene: TRBJ1-4; D gene: TRBD1; clone size: NA; CDR3 DNA: TGCGCCAGCAGCTCTACAGGGGGCGTCCTCGGAAAACTGTTTTTT; CDR3 protein: CASSSTGGVLGKLFF
V gene: TRBV13; J gene: TRBJ2-7; D gene: NA; clone size: NA; CDR3 DNA: TGTGCCAGCAGCTTGAGCGGCTCCTACGAGCAGTACTTC; CDR3 protein: CASSLSGSYEQYF
V gene: TRBV7-8; J gene: TRBJ2-5; D gene: TRBD2; clone size: NA; CDR3 DNA: TGTGCCAGCAGCTTAATACTAGCGGGGGGGAAAGAGACCCAGTACTTC; CDR3 protein: CASSLILAGGKETQYF
V gene: TRBV5-6; J gene: TRBJ1-2; D gene: NA; clone size: NA; CDR3 DNA: TGTGCCAGCAGCTGGGGGGACCCAAACTATGGCTACACCTTC; CDR3 protein: CASSWGDPNYGYTF